This T cell receptor beta chain was obtained from a study of identifying expanded T cells in peripheral blood. General study findings and limits: Clone count variance between approximately 2-week samples rose with total template count.

The CDR3 length is 13 residues. V gave up 6 bases and J gave up 0 bases, with 6 bases separating them. In germline, CDR1 is MNHNS, CDR2 SASEGT. Clones were read by immunoSEQ multiplex PCR, and TCRdb kept only the in-frame ones, dropping some. The repertoire includes about 100,000 clones, approximately 88% of them detected once, and 5.5% sits in the top ten. For this clone: The antigen remains unidentified.

The sequenced sample was blood. The source is a person aged 18 to 75 in good health. This chain links TRBV6-1 with TRBJ1-3; no definite D call. CDR3 sequence reads: CASRMGSGNTIYF. CDR3 nucleotides: TGTGCCAGCAGAATGGGCTCTGGAAACACCATATATTTT.